This TCR beta chain appears in the sequencing data of a study of response to subunit inactivated influenza vaccine. Study results and caveats: Each seasonal influenza vaccination, the authors suggested, recruits few new T cells.

TCRdb passed the RT-PCR reads through MiXCR, listing each CDR3 protein once. The sample includes roughly 500,000 distinct CDR3 sequences, more than 15% of them seen just once. This clonotype has just a few counts. What it binds is unknown. The receptor was derived from a man aged 50-75 years who received an inactivated influenza vaccine. The material sequenced was CD4+ T cells sorted from PBMCs, taken around 25 months after vaccination.

The CDR3 nucleotides are TGTGCCAGCAGGCCAACAGGTGTTGGGGCCAACGTCCTGACTTTC. Translating gives CASRPTGVGANVLTF. The J gene is TRBJ2-6, the V gene TRBV12-3 or TRBV12-4; possibly TRBD1 for D (5 bases). The germline V and J ends were trimmed by 6 bases and 3 bases, with 12 bases remaining between them. The CDR3 is 15 amino acids.